This T cell receptor beta chain comes out of a study of blood T cell repertoires in COVID-19. For the study at large: The United States, Italy and Spain were the sources of the acute and convalescent COVID-19 samples.

The protocol was immunoSEQ multiplex PCR, while the TCRdb copy is restricted to in-frame clones and leaves out a portion. The data show 250,000 to 350,000 clones, over 75% seen once. Participant ages covered roughly 18 to 89 years across 24 US areas. In Cohort 3, a recovered donor had either two negative PCRs, clearance, or symptom resolution. Sequencing was carried out using PBMCs or T cells enriched from blood (not recorded which). This TCR was sampled from a woman in her 30s who had recovered from COVID-19.

The chain's CDR3 is CASSSRETVSPLHF. In nucleotides, the CDR3 is TGTGCCAGCAGCTCGAGGGAGACTGTATCACCCCTCCACTTT. The V and J genes are TRBV7-6 and TRBJ1-6; D is undetermined. The CDR3 has 14 residues. The V gene's germline CDR1 is SGHVS and CDR2 FNYEAQ. V was shortened by 4 bases and J by 10 bases, with 14 bases between the two germline ends.